This T cell receptor (beta chain) derives from a study of TIL therapy for anti-PD-1-resistant metastatic lung cancer. The wider study: Progressing patients received lymphodepletion, expanded TIL infusion and IL-2.

The time point denotes: pre-treatment sample, taken before nivolumab and TIL therapy. This was the immunoSEQ v3 assay. This table comes from immunoSEQ multiplex PCR, and its TCRdb copy is limited to in-frame clones, with some not included. Of tens of thousands of clones in the sample, more than 75% were seen once. V shed 4 bases and J 3 bases; nucleotides not matched to a gene: 4. The length of the CDR3 is 14 residues. Germline CDR1 reads SEHNR; CDR2 reads FQNEAQ (reference sequence). The chain links TRBV7-9 to TRBJ2-7; 9 bases line up with TRBD1. The sequences come from blood, collected at baseline. This sequence originates from a person aged 25 to 79 with non-small cell lung cancer. The CDR3 DNA reads TGTGCCAGCAGCTATAGGACAGGGGACTACGAGCAGTACTTC. Its protein product is CASSYRTGDYEQYF.